The present T cell receptor beta chain was sequenced within a study of T cell responses to AZD1222 COVID-19 vaccine. Study results and limitations: Spike was spanned by vaccine-associated CD4 TCRs, with dominance at 160-218 and 743-854.

A word on this clone: The antigen remains unidentified.

TCRdb's copy holds only in-frame clones and misses some; the assay was immunoSEQ multiplex PCR. The data show 95,000 to 150,000 clones, approximately 90% seen once. With 6 bases clipped from V and 6 bases from J, the junction kept 12 bases outside the gene matches. CDR1 is MDHEN and CDR2 is SYDVKM in the germline V gene. There are 16 residues in the CDR3. The source is an adult who received the MenACWY meningococcal vaccine as a control. The input for sequencing was peripheral blood, taken 28 days after the second dose of the MenACWY control vaccine. The chain is built from TRBV28 and TRBJ2-1; TRBD1 agrees at 9 bases. As DNA, the CDR3 is TGTGCCAGCAGCGTCACCGGGACAGGGAGATTCAATGAGCAGTTCTTC. It specifies CASSVTGTGRFNEQFF.